These T cell receptor beta chains were read from a single sample in a study of blood T cell repertoires in COVID-19. Produced via immunoSEQ multiplex PCR; TCRdb's table is partial and in-frame only. The sample holds roughly 120,000 clones, 85% to 90% seen once. Sample: peripheral blood. Every receptor here comes from a woman aged 45-65 years with active or convalescent COVID-19. Both conserved end residues are part of each CDR3. D genes are given only for firm matches. Clone size is given for some rows only: seen once, a few or many times, or a class if the clone is expanded.

size	V	length	D	J	DNA	CDR3
.	TRBV30	15	.	TRBJ1-5	TGTGCCTGGAGTGTACCGGGAATTCACTATCAGCCCCAGCATTTT	CAWSVPGIHYQPQHF
.	TRBV7-9	11	.	TRBJ2-3	TGTGCCAGCAGCTACGGTGGTACGCAGTATTTT	CASSYGGTQYF
.	TRBV4-1	14	.	TRBJ2-7	TGCGCCAGCAGCCAAGCACTCGGTGATCTCGGTGCGTACTTC	CASSQALGDLGAYF
.	TRBV7-2	15	TRBD2	TRBJ2-1	TGTGCCAGCAGCTTAGGGGGACTAAGATACAATGAGCAGTTCTTC	CASSLGGLRYNEQFF
.	TRBV20-1	15	TRBD2	TRBJ2-5	TGCAGTGCTAGTGGCGGGACTACCAACCAAGAGACCCAGTACTTC	CSASGGTTNQETQYF
.	TRBV7-2	17	TRBD1	TRBJ1-5	TGTGCCAGCAGCTTACTGGTCACGACAGGGGTTAATCAGCCCCAGCATTTT	CASSLLVTTGVNQPQHF
once	TRBV11-2	16	TRBD1	TRBJ2-7	TGTGCCAGCAGCTTAGAGCCGGGACAGGGGACGGGTGAGCAGTACTTC	CASSLEPGQGTGEQYF
.	TRBV7-8	14	.	TRBJ1-4	TGTGCCAGCAGCCTGCAGCGATTAAATGAAAAACTGTTTTTT	CASSLQRLNEKLFF
.	TRBV7-7	14	.	TRBJ2-1	TGTGCTAGCAGCTTAGGAGGTGTTGAGAGAGAGCAGTTCTTC	CASSLGGVEREQFF
.	TRBV11-1	15	.	TRBJ2-7	TGTGCCAGCAGCTTTCCTGGCGGGTCCCCCTACGAGCAGTACTTC	CASSFPGGSPYEQYF
.	TRBV28	16	TRBD2	TRBJ2-1	TGTGCCAGCAGGAGGGAGGGGGCTAGCGGGAGGGCGGAGCAGTTCTTC	CASRREGASGRAEQFF
.	TRBV7-2	13	.	TRBJ2-2	TGTGCCAGCAGCCCCCGGAACACCGGGGAGCTGTTTTTT	CASSPRNTGELFF
.	TRBV28	14	.	TRBJ2-7	TGTGCCAGCAGTTTACTGGGCCCACCCTACGAGCAGTACTTC	CASSLLGPPYEQYF
.	TRBV9	12	.	TRBJ1-6	TGTGCCAGCAGCGTGACAGGTTCACCCCTCCACTTT	CASSVTGSPLHF
.	TRBV6-5	12	.	TRBJ1-6	TGTGCCAGCAGCCGCGGGGATTCACCCCTCCACTTT	CASSRGDSPLHF
.	TRBV18	15	.	TRBJ2-2	TGTGCCAGCTCACCACCGGGCCCTGGAACCGGGGAGCTGTTTTTT	CASSPPGPGTGELFF
.	TRBV24-1	16	.	TRBJ2-3	TGTGCCACCAGTGATGGAGGGGCAGGGAACACAGATACGCAGTATTTT	CATSDGGAGNTDTQYF
.	TRBV3-1/TRBV3-2	18	.	TRBJ2-1	TGTGCCAGCAGCCAAGATAAGGCAGGGTGTAGTTCCTACAATGAGCAGTTCTTC	CASSQDKAGCSSYNEQFF
.	TRBV30	16	.	TRBJ2-1	TGTGCCTGGAGTCCACCAGTCGGGGTTTTGGACGATGAGCAGTTCTTC	CAWSPPVGVLDDEQFF
.	TRBV6-5	14	.	TRBJ1-1	TGTGCCAGCAGTTACCCCGAGAGGAACACTGAAGCTTTCTTT	CASSYPERNTEAFF
.	TRBV7-8	12	.	TRBJ1-5	TGTGCCAGCAGCCACCCGGGACAGCCCCAGCATTTT	CASSHPGQPQHF
.	TRBV3-1/TRBV3-2	15	.	TRBJ1-4	TGTGCCAGCAGCCAACGAAGGGAGACTAATGAAAAACTGTTTTTT	CASSQRRETNEKLFF
.	TRBV4-1	14	.	TRBJ1-2	TGCGCCAGCAGCCTCCACACGGGGAACGATGGCTACACCTTC	CASSLHTGNDGYTF
.	TRBV30	13	.	TRBJ1-2	TGTGCCTGGAGTGTATCTACTAACTATGGCTACACCTTC	CAWSVSTNYGYTF
.	TRBV7-2	15	TRBD2	TRBJ2-7	TGTGCCAGCAGCTTAGGACTAGCGGGAGTCAACGAGCAGTACTTC	CASSLGLAGVNEQYF
.	TRBV28	16	TRBD1	TRBJ2-7	TGTGCCAGCAGTCTCTTAGGGGGCGAACCCCCCTACGAGCAGTACTTC	CASSLLGGEPPYEQYF
.	TRBV20-1	12	.	TRBJ1-2	TGCAGTGCAAGTCTGGGCTCTCGCGGCTACACCTTC	CSASLGSRGYTF
.	TRBV19	16	TRBD1	TRBJ1-5	TGTGCCAGTAGTATAACTGGCAGGGGGCGCGGTCAGCCCCAGCATTTT	CASSITGRGRGQPQHF
.	TRBV19	12	.	TRBJ1-1	TGTGCCAGTAGTAGACAGAACACTGAAGCTTTCTTT	CASSRQNTEAFF
.	TRBV28	14	TRBD1	TRBJ1-2	TGTGCCAGCAGACCCTACAGGGGTCCCTATGGCTACACCTTC	CASRPYRGPYGYTF
.	TRBV18	14	.	TRBJ1-3	TGTGCCAGCTCACCTCGGGATCGTACAAACACCATATATTTT	CASSPRDRTNTIYF